This TCR beta chain was captured by sequencing in a study of identifying expanded T cells in peripheral blood. Regarding the study as a whole: Clone count variance between roughly 2-week samples rose with total template count. Over two and four weeks, about 17 and 20 clones changed, versus around 1.3 between replicates.

No infections or other immune events were documented during collection. The CDR3 runs to 13 residues. V lost 3 bases and J lost 6, with 8 bases in between. The germline gives CDR1 KGHSH, CDR2 LQKENI. Using immunoSEQ multiplex PCR, the repertoire was profiled, and TCRdb retains in-frame clones only, with some absent. Of about 100,000 clones in the sample, more than 70% are singletons; the top ten hold around 14%. About this clone: Its specificity is unknown.

The gene calls are TRBV18 and TRBJ2-2; D remains unclear. This clonotype originated in a person aged 18 to 70 in good health. The sample comprised blood. The CDR3, as DNA: TGTGCCAGCTCACCGCAGGAATCCGGGGAGCTGTTTTTT. Residues: CASSPQESGELFF. Drawing the rest from reference TRBV18 and TRBJ2-2, the complete variable domain is NAGVMQNPRHLVRRRGQEARLRCSPMKGHSHVYWYRQLPEEGLKFMVYLQKENIIDESGMPKERFSAEFPKEGPSILRIQQVVRGDSAAYFCASSPQESGELFFGEGSRLTVL.